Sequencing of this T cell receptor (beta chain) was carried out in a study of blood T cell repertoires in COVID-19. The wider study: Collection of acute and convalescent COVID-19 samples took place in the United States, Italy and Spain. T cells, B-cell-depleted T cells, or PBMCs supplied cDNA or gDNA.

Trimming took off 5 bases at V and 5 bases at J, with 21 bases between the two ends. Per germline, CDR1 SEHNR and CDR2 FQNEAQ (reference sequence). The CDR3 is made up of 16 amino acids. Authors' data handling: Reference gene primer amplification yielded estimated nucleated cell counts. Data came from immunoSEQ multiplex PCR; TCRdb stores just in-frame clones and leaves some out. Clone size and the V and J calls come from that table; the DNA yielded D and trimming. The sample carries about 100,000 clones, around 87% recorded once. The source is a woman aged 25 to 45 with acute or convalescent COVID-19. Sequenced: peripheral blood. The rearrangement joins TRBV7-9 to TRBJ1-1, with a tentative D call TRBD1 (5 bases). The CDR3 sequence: CASSRLPTGEGTEAFF. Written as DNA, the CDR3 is TGTGCCAGCAGCCGATTACCAACGGGGGAGGGAACTGAAGCTTTCTTT.